The following is a TCR beta chain sequence with its context. Its antigen has not been determined. Nothing much larger sits one base from this clone, and base qualities are not available. The time point tag for this specimen amounts to: baseline before oral tofacitinib. Lesional scalp punch biopsies and peripheral blood were obtained from alopecia areata patients. PBMCs were separated by density centrifugation and stained for CD3, CD4 and CD8, after which CD4+ and CD8+ T cells were sorted on a FACSAria. The protocol used for the library was the immunoSEQ multiplex PCR assay. RNA was extracted from all samples and reverse transcribed into cDNA, which served as template for TCR sequencing. First-strand cDNA was synthesized with SuperScript III using a 2:1 mix of oligo-dT and random hexamers. A synthetic immune receptor repertoire was used to assess amplification bias, and residual bias was removed computationally. The original pipeline was this. After raw reads were preprocessed to remove errors, the CDR3 was defined following IMGT conventions as running from the conserved cysteine to phenylalanine. Clonality was computed as 1 minus the Shannon entropy, with the entropy normalized by log2 of the number of productive unique TCRs. Scalp TCRbeta sequences were cross-referenced with sorted blood CD4 and CD8 repertoires so that the CD4 or CD8 identity of scalp clones could be inferred. Entries here come from immuneACCESS through TCRdb and include only in-frame sequences with V and J called. Some clones fail to appear in such tables; in the studies checked, an unresolved V gene covers under half of the shortfall, and the cause of the remainder is unknown. D and trimming come from the DNA, and the V and J calls and clone size come from that table. The sample table shows over 120,000 clones, and around 50% are seen once. The ten largest account for around 6.6% of the sample.

The data are from a study of CD8+ T cells in alopecia areata (dated by TCRdb to the late 2010s). Concerning the study at large: Treated patients were enrolled in an open-label pilot trial of oral tofacitinib, 5 to 10 mg twice daily, for moderate-to-severe alopecia areata. Tofacitinib was administered for 6 to 18 months, and 6 months of follow-up off drug were then conducted to assess delayed response and recurrence. The study used high-throughput TCRbeta sequencing to examine T cell clonal expansion in alopecia areata, in both the C3H/HeJ mouse model and human patients. In humans, TCRbeta sequencing was performed on scalp tissue and on sorted CD4+ and CD8+ peripheral blood T cells from healthy controls and from patients with patchy or totalis/universalis alopecia areata. Patients on tofacitinib were biopsied at baseline and after 4 and 24 weeks of treatment, and several of the patients also had a later scalp biopsy. Scalp clonality was compared among normal scalp (n=4), patchy alopecia areata scalp (n=8), and alopecia totalis/universalis scalp (n=8). The RNA source kit depended on sample type: the PAXgene miRNA kit for fixed scalp, the miRNeasy kit for PBMCs, and the RNeasy kit for mouse skin. TCRbeta CDR3 regions were amplified by immunoSEQ multiplex PCR using 35 Vbeta forward and 13 Jbeta reverse primers. What the authors observed across the whole study: Higher clonality and more expanded CD8+ clones were observed in lesional scalp than in normal scalp, particularly in alopecia totalis/universalis, a finding suggestive of antigenic drive. Shared TCR sequences between patients were less evident than in mice, which may be partly attributable to HLA diversity in the patient population. Unlike mouse skin, which is dominated by gammadelta T cells, normal human skin has resident alphabeta T cells that are also sequenced, and this complicates analysis of the scalp TCR repertoire.

Taken from cysteine to phenylalanine, the CDR3 has 15 residues. The retained sequence is limited to the CDR3, 45 bases, with the frame set at the first base. Sequences MGHRA (CDR1) and YSYEKL (CDR2) are obtained from the germline V gene. V lost 7 bases and J lost 5 bases, and the count of bases not matched to a germline gene is 8. This sequence originates from a human donor with alopecia areata. The V and J genes are TRBV4-1 and TRBJ2-3, and 11 junctional nucleotides match TRBD2. Sample: CD4+ T cells sorted from blood, taken at week 0. The nucleotides are TGCGCCAGCACCCCACTAGCGGGGGCTCGAGATACGCAGTATTTT. This is translated as CASTPLAGARDTQYF.